These 31 T cell receptor beta chains were all obtained from the same sample, sequenced in a study of T cells after yellow fever vaccination. From the 5' RACE reads, TCRdb called clonotypes with MiXCR, one entry per CDR3 protein. The sample holds hundreds of thousands of distinct CDR3 sequences; approximately 12% are singletons and the top ten take about 14%. Specimen: PBMCs, collected on the day of the yellow fever booster vaccination. The receptor set was obtained from a man aged 25 to 45 who received the YFV17D yellow fever vaccine.

The chain uses TRBV19 and TRBJ1-6, with D unclear. In germline, CDR1 is LNHDA, CDR2 SQIVND (reference sequence). This CDR3 is 15 amino acids long. Trimming left V 5 bases short and J 10 bases short, with 18 bases between. The chain's CDR3 is CASSPQATRGSPLHF. CDR3 DNA sequence: TGTGCCAGTAGTCCCCAGGCCACCCGTGGGTCACCCCTCCACTTT.

The chain has TRBV6-5 and TRBJ1-2; D may be TRBD1 (6 bases). The V gene's germline CDR1 is MNHEY and CDR2 SVGAGI. This CDR3 comprises 16 residues. The V end was cut by 2 bases, the J end by 0 bases, with 13 bases between. The CDR3 nucleotides read TGTGCCAGCAGTTACGGAACAGGGTTGGCTAACTATGGCTACACCTTC. As protein: CASSYGTGLANYGYTF.

The CDR3 coding sequence is TGCGCCAGCAGCCCGGGACAGGGGACCACCGGGGAGCTGTTTTTT. It is translated as CASSPGQGTTGELFF. This chain joins TRBV4-1 and TRBJ2-2; 10 bases map to TRBD1. The CDR3 loop spans 15 amino acids. CDR1 is MGHRA and CDR2 is YSYEKL in the germline V gene. J gave up 4 bases and V 4 bases, and 3 bases lay outside the gene matches.

This chain joins TRBV30 and TRBJ2-4; D may be TRBD2 (6 bases). The germline V gene has CDR1 GTSNPN and CDR2 SVGIG (reference sequence). The CDR3 contains 13 residues. Between the trimmed V and J ends, which lost 5 bases and 2 bases, there was a span of 10 bases. CDR3 amino acids: CAWLGLTKNIQYF. The DNA for the CDR3 is TGTGCCTGGTTGGGACTGACCAAAAACATTCAGTACTTC.

A few counts support this clonotype. The chain joins TRBV15 to TRBJ2-1; the match to TRBD2 covers 8 bases. Trimming took 0 bases from V and 7 from J; bases not matched to a gene: 8. CDR1 is LNHNV and CDR2 is YYDKDF in the germline V gene (reference sequence). The CDR3 is made up of 16 amino acids. Here the CDR3 DNA reads TGTGCCACCAGCAGAGATGTGGGACTAGGTGGGAATGAGCAGTTCTTC. This gives the protein CATSRDVGLGGNEQFF.

In its sample, this clonotype was seen a few times. The chain joins TRBV27 to TRBJ2-7; 7 bases agree with TRBD1. CDR3 length equals 16 residues. Trimming cost V 6 bases and J 5 bases; bases outside gene matches: 16. CDR1 MNHEY and CDR2 SMNVEV come from the germline V gene (reference sequence). DNA of the CDR3: TGTGCCAGCAGCCCGATAGGACAGGCGTGGGCCCACGAGCAGTACTTC. This translates into CASSPIGQAWAHEQYF.

Many counts were recorded for this clonotype. J is TRBJ1-1 and V is TRBV3-1; 8 bases agree with TRBD1. Germline V gene data show CDR1 as LGHDT and CDR2 as YNNKEL (reference sequence). The trim removed 4 bases at V and 1 base at J, leaving 2 bases unmatched. The CDR3 has 14 amino acids. The CDR3 DNA is TGTGCCAGCAGCCGCGGGACAGGGAACACTGAAGCTTTCTTT. Its protein is CASSRGTGNTEAFF.

The chain employs TRBV10-3 and TRBJ2-1, with 8 bases aligning to TRBD2. Trimming took 8 bases from V and 3 from J; bases not matched to a gene: 9. CDR1 ENHRY and CDR2 SYGVKD come from the germline V gene. This CDR3 has 15 residues. The CDR3 region has the DNA TGTGCCATCGCAGAACTAGCGGCGGTCTACAATGAGCAGTTCTTC. Amino acids: CAIAELAAVYNEQFF.

The chain couples TRBV28 to TRBJ2-7; D perhaps matches TRBD2 (7 bases). The CDR3 contains 14 residues. Per germline, CDR1 MDHEN and CDR2 SYDVKM. V lost 7 bases and J 2 bases, leaving 15 bases between the germline ends. The CDR3 nucleotides read TGTGCCAGCATTCGAGGGGGGGGACCCTACGAGCAGTACTTC. Its translation is CASIRGGGPYEQYF.

The rearrangement joins TRBV11-2 to TRBJ2-2; TRBD2 is a possible D gene (6 bases). This CDR3 has 15 amino acids. Trimming pared 3 bases from V and 3 bases from J, leaving 11 bases between. Germline V gives CDR1 SGHAT, CDR2 FQNNGV. CDR3 DNA: TGTGCCAGCAGCTTTCATAGCGGAGACACCGGGGAGCTGTTTTTT. It translates to CASSFHSGDTGELFF.

This clonotype was recorded at least ten times. The chain recombines TRBV7-2 with TRBJ1-4; perhaps TRBD1 as D (5 bases). The CDR3 extends over 17 amino acids. The V end lost 5 bases, the J end lost 6 bases, and 22 bases lay between the germline ends. Germline V gene lookup returns CDR1 SGHTA and CDR2 FQGNSA. This chain's CDR3 is CASSLRDVGALDEKLFF. The CDR3, as DNA: TGTGCCAGCAGCCTCAGGGACGTCGGGGCCCTAGATGAAAAACTGTTTTTT.

J is TRBJ2-7 and V is TRBV6-4; D might be TRBD1 (6 bases). The CDR3 consists of 16 residues. From germline, CDR1 is MRHNA and CDR2 SNTAGT. Trimming removed 7 bases from V and 1 base from J, with 20 bases in between. CDR3 DNA sequence: TGTGCCAGCACCGAAGAACAGGGACCCAGTTCCTACGAGCAGTACTTC. It yields the protein CASTEEQGPSSYEQYF.

The J gene is TRBJ1-2, the V gene TRBV20-1, with D tentatively TRBD1 (5 bases). The germline V gene has CDR1 DFQATT and CDR2 SNEGSKA (reference sequence). CDR3 length: 14 residues. Trimming took off 1 base at V and 2 bases at J, with 11 bases between the two ends. CDR3: CSARVTGTNYGYTF. The CDR3 region has the DNA TGCAGTGCTAGAGTTACCGGGACCAACTATGGCTACACCTTC.

This clonotype has a handful of counts. The chain joins TRBV12-3 or TRBV12-4 to TRBJ1-2; TRBD1 is a possible D gene (6 bases). Trimming took off 2 bases at V and 8 bases at J, with 9 bases between the two ends. The CDR3 contains 12 residues. The CDR3 loop reads CASSLLQGGYTF. Here the CDR3 DNA reads TGTGCCAGCAGTTTATTACAGGGCGGCTACACCTTC.

This clonotype was seen a handful of times. The rearrangement links TRBV10-3 to TRBJ2-1; D perhaps matches TRBD2 (5 bases). Trimming removed 8 bases at V and 5 bases at J, with 19 bases between. CDR1 is ENHRY and CDR2 is SYGVKD in the germline V gene. The CDR3 has 15 residues. The CDR3 reads CAIRFLSGIHNEQFF. CDR3 bases: TGTGCCATCCGGTTTTTGTCGGGGATCCACAATGAGCAGTTCTTC.

In this sample, this clonotype turned up a few times. CDR3 sequence (DNA): TGTGCCAGCAGAAGGACAGGGGGCAACTATGGCTACACCTTC. Encoded protein: CASRRTGGNYGYTF. This chain links TRBV5-4 with TRBJ1-2; 11 bases agree with TRBD1. The CDR3 has 14 amino acids. Germline-derived CDR1 and CDR2 are SGHNT and YYREEE (reference sequence). Trimming took 5 bases from V and 2 from J; bases not matched to a gene: 2.

V gene TRBV7-2 combines with J gene TRBJ2-2; 9 bases map to TRBD2. V shed 4 bases and J 7 bases; nucleotides not matched to a gene: 7. The length of the CDR3 is 15 residues. CDR1 SGHTA and CDR2 FQGNSA come from the germline V gene. CDR3 nucleotide sequence: TGTGCCAGCAGCTCTGTAGCGGGAGTTCGCGGGGAGCTGTTTTTT. It codes for CASSSVAGVRGELFF. Filled out from reference TRBV7-2 and TRBJ2-2, the complete variable domain reads GAGVSQSPSNKVTEKGKDVELRCDPISGHTALYWYRQSLGQGLEFLIYFQGNSAPDKSGLPSDRFSAERTGGSVSTLTIQRTQQEDSAVYLCASSSVAGVRGELFFGEGSRLTVL.

The CDR3: CASSQDWQSWSNNEQFF. CDR3 nucleotide sequence: TGCGCCAGCAGCCAAGATTGGCAGTCCTGGTCAAACAATGAGCAGTTCTTC. V and J are TRBV4-3 and TRBJ2-1; D unclear. Germline CDR1 reads LGHNA; CDR2 reads YSLEER. The CDR3 length is 17 residues. The ends were cut back, 0 bases at V and 5 bases at J, with 17 bases in the middle.

The chain employs TRBV20-1 and TRBJ2-3; a weak D match, TRBD2 (5 bases). The CDR3 has 14 residues. The germline V gene has CDR1 DFQATT and CDR2 SNEGSKA (reference sequence). V lost 1 base and J 1 base, leaving 9 bases between the germline ends. Here the CDR3 reads CSARAGMGTDTQYF. For the CDR3, the DNA is TGCAGTGCTAGAGCGGGGATGGGCACAGATACGCAGTATTTT.

The chain has TRBV6-1 and TRBJ1-5, with D tentatively TRBD1 (5 bases). This CDR3 region has 15 residues. Trimming stripped 6 bases from V and 1 base from J, with 13 bases between. Germline CDR1 is MNHNS and CDR2 is SASEGT. The CDR3 DNA is TGTGCCAGCAGACCTGGGTGGGGGAGCAATCAGCCCCAGCATTTT. Its translation is CASRPGWGSNQPQHF.

The CDR3 is CASSPEEGPYNEQFF. In DNA form, the CDR3 reads TGTGCCAGCAGTCCAGAGGAGGGCCCCTACAATGAGCAGTTCTTC. The chain combines TRBV28 with TRBJ2-1; D is possibly TRBD2 (6 bases). Between the trimmed V and J ends, which lost 5 bases and 2 bases, there was a span of 13 bases. The CDR3 spans 15 residues. Germline CDR1 and CDR2: MDHEN and SYDVKM.

This clonotype came up a few times. This rearrangement joins TRBV14 to TRBJ2-7; D not resolved. Germline CDR1 is SGHDN and CDR2 is FVKESK. V lost 4 bases, J lost 9 bases, and 16 bases lay in between. The CDR3 has 13 amino acids. The CDR3 protein is CASSPDFSPGQYF. For the CDR3, the DNA is TGTGCCAGCAGCCCTGATTTCTCCCCTGGGCAGTACTTC.

Notes on this clonotype: The CDR3 does not close with the conserved phenylalanine or tryptophan, likely indicating a read error. The chain is built from TRBV5-4 and TRBJ1-1; D not certain. The germline V gene has CDR1 SGHNT and CDR2 YYREEE (reference sequence). V was pared by 4 bases and J by 6 bases, with 13 bases between. The CDR3 has 13 amino acids. Here the CDR3 DNA reads TGTGCCAGCAGCCCCAGGTCGATGGCTGAAGCTTTCGTT. Protein sequence: CASSPRSMAEAFV.

The V call is TRBV3-1, the J call TRBJ2-7; possibly TRBD1 for D (5 bases). The germline V gene has CDR1 LGHDT and CDR2 YNNKEL (reference sequence). V was pared by 1 base and J by 6 bases, with 13 bases between. The CDR3 sequence is 14 residues long. The CDR3 DNA is TGTGCCAGCAGCCAAGGGCAGGGATGGGGCGAGCAGTACTTC. Protein product: CASSQGQGWGEQYF.

This clonotype was picked up a small number of times. V usage is TRBV5-1 and J usage is TRBJ2-7; D unclear. Germline V CDR1 and CDR2: SGHRS, YFSETQ. The CDR3 is 13 residues long. Trimming shortened V by 2 bases and J by 4 bases, and 10 bases separated the two germline ends. DNA of the CDR3: TGCGCCAGCAGCTTCGCACCCCCTTACGAGCAGTACTTC. Encoded protein: CASSFAPPYEQYF.

In this sample, this clonotype turned up a few times. V gene TRBV5-5 combines with J gene TRBJ1-1, with D perhaps TRBD1 (5 bases). The CDR3 totals 14 residues. V lost 4 bases and J 2 bases, leaving 12 bases between the germline ends. Per germline, CDR1 SGHKS and CDR2 YYEKEE (reference sequence). The CDR3 region is CASSVSGLNTEAFF. For the CDR3, the DNA is TGTGCCAGCAGCGTTTCAGGGTTAAACACTGAAGCTTTCTTT.

The count of this clonotype is one. At one boundary the junction diverges from the germline segment, which might be a read error. This chain joins TRBV20-1 and TRBJ2-1; tentative D call: TRBD1 (5 bases). This CDR3 region has 12 residues. The germline V gene encodes CDR1 DFQATT and CDR2 SNEGSKA (reference sequence). The CDR3 loop is CSPKGSYNEQLF. The CDR3 coding sequence is TGCAGTCCCAAGGGGTCGTACAATGAGCAGCTCTTC.

V gene TRBV6-8 combines with J gene TRBJ2-1, with TRBD1 identical over 9 bases. The V and J ends lost 5 bases and 4 bases, in that order; junction bases with no gene match: 12. The CDR3 has 17 amino acids. Germline V gene sequence: CDR1 MNHGY, CDR2 SAAAGT. The CDR3 sequence is CASSQPNNGTGYNEQFF. CDR3 in DNA: TGTGCCAGCAGTCAACCGAATAACGGGACAGGGTACAATGAGCAGTTCTTC.

The CDR3 DNA follows: TGTGCCAGCAGCCCCGGGGTAGCTGAGTATTTT. This translates into CASSPGVAEYF. The chain joins TRBV11-2 to TRBJ2-3, with a weak D call TRBD2 (5 bases). There are 11 residues in the CDR3. From germline, CDR1 is SGHAT and CDR2 FQNNGV. The germline V and J ends were trimmed by 5 bases and 13 bases, with 13 bases remaining between them. Full variable domain (rest looked up from reference TRBV11-2 and TRBJ2-3): EAGVAQSPRYKIIEKRQSVAFWCNPISGHATLYWYQQILGQGPKLLIQFQNNGVVDDSQLPKDRFSAERLKGVDSTLKIQPAKLEDSAVYLCASSPGVAEYFGPGTRLTVL.

This clonotype was seen many times. The V and J genes are TRBV27 and TRBJ1-1; no clear D. Trimming pared 5 bases from V and 0 bases from J, leaving 4 bases between. The CDR3 spans 12 residues. The germline gives CDR1 MNHEY, CDR2 SMNVEV (reference sequence). The CDR3 nucleotides are TGTGCCAGCAGTGGGCTGAACACTGAAGCTTTCTTT. Its translation is CASSGLNTEAFF.

The chain has TRBV7-2 and TRBJ1-4; no clear D gene. Germline CDR1 reads SGHTA; CDR2 reads FQGNSA. Trimming stripped 1 base from V and 8 bases from J, with 8 bases between. The CDR3 has 13 residues. The CDR3 DNA follows: TGTGCCAGCAGCTTAGTCCTGGACGAAAAACTGTTTTTT. Its translation: CASSLVLDEKLFF.